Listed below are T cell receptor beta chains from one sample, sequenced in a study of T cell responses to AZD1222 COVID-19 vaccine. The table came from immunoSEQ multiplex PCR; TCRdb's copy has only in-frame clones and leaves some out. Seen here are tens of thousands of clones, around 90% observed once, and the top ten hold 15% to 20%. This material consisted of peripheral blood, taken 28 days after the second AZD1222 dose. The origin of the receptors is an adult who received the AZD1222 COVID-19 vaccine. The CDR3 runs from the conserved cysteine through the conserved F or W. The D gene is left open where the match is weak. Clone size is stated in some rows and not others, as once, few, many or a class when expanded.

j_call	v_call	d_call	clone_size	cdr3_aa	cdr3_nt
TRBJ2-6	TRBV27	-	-	CASSLFRPGALSGANVLTF	TGTGCCAGCAGTTTATTCAGGCCCGGGGCCCTCTCTGGGGCCAACGTCCTGACTTTC
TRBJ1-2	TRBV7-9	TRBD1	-	CAGRGQGDGGYTF	TGTGCCGGCCGCGGACAGGGTGATGGGGGCTACACCTTC
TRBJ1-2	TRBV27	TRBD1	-	CASSPGQGVYGYTF	TGTGCCAGCAGTCCAGGACAGGGGGTCTATGGCTACACCTTC
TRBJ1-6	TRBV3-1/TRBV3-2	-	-	CASSQYSSRSSYNSPLHF	TGTGCCAGCAGCCAATACAGCTCGAGGAGCTCCTATAATTCACCCCTCCACTTT
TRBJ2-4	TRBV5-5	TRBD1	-	CASSWGTANIQYF	TGTGCCAGCAGCTGGGGGACAGCAAACATTCAGTACTTC
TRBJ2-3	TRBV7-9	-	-	CASSQTQGRSTDTQYF	TGTGCCAGCAGTCAGACCCAGGGACGGAGCACAGATACGCAGTATTTT
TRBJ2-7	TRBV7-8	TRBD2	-	CASSLSRTRASYEQYF	TGTGCCAGCAGCCTATCACGGACTAGGGCCTCCTACGAGCAGTACTTC
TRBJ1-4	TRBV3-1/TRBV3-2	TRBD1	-	CASSTGDNEKLFF	TGTGCCAGCAGCACAGGGGATAATGAAAAACTGTTTTTT
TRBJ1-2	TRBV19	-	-	CASRVFDYGYTF	TGTGCCAGTAGGGTTTTCGACTATGGCTACACCTTC
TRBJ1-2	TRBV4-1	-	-	CASSLLGGEVNGYTF	TGCGCCAGCAGCCTACTGGGCGGGGAGGTTAATGGCTACACCTTC
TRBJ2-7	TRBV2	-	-	CASSEVRTYEQYF	TGTGCCAGCAGTGAAGTCAGGACCTACGAGCAGTACTTC
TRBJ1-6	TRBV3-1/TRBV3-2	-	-	CASSQGRSPLHF	TGTGCCAGCAGCCAAGGCAGGTCACCCCTCCACTTT
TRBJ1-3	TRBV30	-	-	CAWTAGTTSGNTIYF	TGTGCCTGGACTGCAGGGACTACTTCTGGAAACACCATATATTTT
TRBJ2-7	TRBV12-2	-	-	CASRHNSEHPDYEQYF	TGTGCAAGTCGCCACAACTCAGAACATCCTGACTACGAGCAGTACTTC
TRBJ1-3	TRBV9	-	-	CASSVSVVKNTIYF	TGTGCCAGCAGCGTTTCAGTGGTGAAGAACACCATATATTTT
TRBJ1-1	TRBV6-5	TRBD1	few	CASSTDRGRNTEAFF	TGTGCCAGCAGCACCGACAGGGGGCGGAACACTGAAGCTTTCTTT
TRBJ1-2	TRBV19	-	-	CASSMTEPYYGYTF	TGTGCCAGTAGTATGACCGAGCCGTACTATGGCTACACCTTC
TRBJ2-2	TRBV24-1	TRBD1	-	CATSEGTGYPPTGELFF	TGTGCCACCAGTGAGGGGACAGGGTATCCCCCCACCGGGGAGCTGTTTTTT
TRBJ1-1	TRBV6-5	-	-	CASKRGSGEAFF	TGTGCCAGCAAGAGGGGGTCCGGTGAAGCTTTCTTT
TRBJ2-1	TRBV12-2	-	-	CASRWDRWSSCEQFF	TGTGCAAGTCGCTGGGACCGATGGAGTAGCTGTGAGCAGTTCTTC
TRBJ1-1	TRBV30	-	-	CAWSRYGDTEAFF	TGTGCCTGGAGTCGCTACGGGGATACTGAAGCTTTCTTT
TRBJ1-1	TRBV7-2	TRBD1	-	CASSRDRVMKNTEAFF	TGTGCCAGCAGCCGGGACAGGGTGATGAAGAACACTGAAGCTTTCTTT
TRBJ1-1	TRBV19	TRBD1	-	CASGDRQNTEAFF	TGTGCCAGCGGGGACAGACAGAACACTGAAGCTTTCTTT
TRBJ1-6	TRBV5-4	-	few	CASSGRGRGSPLHF	TGTGCCAGCAGCGGGAGGGGCCGGGGTTCACCCCTCCACTTT
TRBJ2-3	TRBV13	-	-	CASSSGTDTQYF	TGTGCCAGCAGCTCCGGTACAGATACGCAGTATTTT
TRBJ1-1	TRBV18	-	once	CASSPTHNTEAFF	TGTGCCAGCTCTCCAACCCATAACACTGAAGCTTTCTTT
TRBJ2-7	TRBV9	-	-	CASSVTSAQYEQYF	TGTGCCAGCAGCGTAACCAGCGCCCAATACGAGCAGTACTTC
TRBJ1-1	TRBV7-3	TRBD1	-	CASKTGTGSEAFF	TGTGCCAGCAAGACCGGGACAGGGTCTGAAGCTTTCTTT
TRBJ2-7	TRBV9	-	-	CASSPASPEQYF	TGTGCCAGCAGCCCCGCTAGTCCCGAGCAGTACTTC
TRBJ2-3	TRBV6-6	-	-	CASSYRTMRLTDTQYF	TGTGCCAGCAGTTACCGGACTATGCGTCTCACAGATACGCAGTATTTT
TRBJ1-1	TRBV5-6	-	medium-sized	CASSLWGEESEAFF	TGTGCCAGCAGCTTGTGGGGCGAAGAGAGTGAAGCTTTCTTT
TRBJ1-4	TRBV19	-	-	CASMGRELGEKLFF	TGTGCCAGTATGGGGAGGGAATTGGGTGAAAAACTGTTTTTT
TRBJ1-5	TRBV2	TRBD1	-	CASKETGGEYPPQHF	TGTGCCAGCAAGGAGACAGGGGGGGAGTATCCGCCCCAGCATTTT
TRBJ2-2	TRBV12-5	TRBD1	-	CASGSILDRDNTGELFF	TGTGCTAGTGGTTCCATCCTAGACAGGGACAACACCGGGGAGCTGTTTTTT
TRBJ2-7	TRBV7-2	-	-	CASSLALAGEQYF	TGTGCCAGCAGCTTAGCTCTCGCGGGCGAGCAGTACTTC
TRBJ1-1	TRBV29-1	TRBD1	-	CSVTRTGRITEAFF	TGCAGCGTTACTCGGACAGGGAGGATAACTGAAGCTTTCTTT
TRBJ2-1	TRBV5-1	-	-	CASRLTDSQGRSYNEQFF	TGCGCCAGCAGACTGACTGACAGTCAGGGTCGATCCTACAATGAGCAGTTCTTC
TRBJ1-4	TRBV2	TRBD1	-	CASIKRQGGEKLFF	TGTGCCAGCATCAAACGACAGGGCGGTGAAAAACTGTTTTTT
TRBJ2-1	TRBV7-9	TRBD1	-	CASGTGGNEQFF	TGTGCCAGCGGGACAGGGGGGAATGAGCAGTTCTTC
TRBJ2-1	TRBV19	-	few	CASMGDGTYNEQFF	TGTGCCAGTATGGGGGACGGGACTTACAATGAGCAGTTCTTC
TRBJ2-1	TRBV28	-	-	CASSSQQGRSRSNSYNEQFF	TGTGCCAGCAGTTCCCAACAGGGTCGGTCTCGTTCGAATTCCTACAATGAGCAGTTCTTC
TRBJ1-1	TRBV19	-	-	CASSGGDTGLNTEAFF	TGTGCCAGTAGTGGAGGGGACACTGGGCTGAACACTGAAGCTTTCTTT
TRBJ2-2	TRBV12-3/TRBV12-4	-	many	CATRGTVTGELFF	TGTGCCACCCGGGGGACAGTTACCGGGGAGCTGTTTTTT
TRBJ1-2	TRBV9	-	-	CASSVGSSQSYGYTF	TGTGCCAGCAGCGTAGGGAGTTCCCAGAGCTATGGCTACACCTTC
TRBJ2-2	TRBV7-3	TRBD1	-	CASSLTPFAAGGNPGELFF	TGTGCCAGCAGCTTAACTCCATTCGCGGCAGGGGGCAATCCCGGGGAGCTGTTTTTT
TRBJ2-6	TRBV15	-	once	CATSRESLRGGANVLTF	TGTGCCACCAGCAGAGAGTCCCTTAGGGGTGGGGCCAACGTCCTGACTTTC
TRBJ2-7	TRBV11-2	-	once	CASSSTSTYEQYF	TGTGCCAGCAGCTCCACTAGTACCTACGAGCAGTACTTC
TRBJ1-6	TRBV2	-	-	CASSVGLPISPLHF	TGTGCCAGCAGTGTTGGGCTACCTATCTCTCCCCTCCACTTT
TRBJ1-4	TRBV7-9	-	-	CASSHNFGGPEKLFF	TGTGCCAGCAGTCACAATTTTGGGGGACCCGAAAAACTGTTTTTT
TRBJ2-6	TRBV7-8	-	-	CASSLDPRTGANVLTF	TGTGCCAGCAGCTTAGATCCTCGAACTGGGGCCAACGTCCTGACTTTC
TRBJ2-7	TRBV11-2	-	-	CASSLGPSTDYEQYF	TGTGCCAGCAGCTTAGGCCCATCCACAGACTACGAGCAGTACTTC
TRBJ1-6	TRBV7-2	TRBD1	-	CASSTSGTVNNSPLHF	TGTGCCAGCAGCACCTCCGGGACAGTGAATAATTCACCCCTCCACTTT
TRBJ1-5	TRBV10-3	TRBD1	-	CAISEGTGGPNQPQHF	TGTGCCATCAGTGAAGGGACAGGGGGTCCGAATCAGCCCCAGCATTTT
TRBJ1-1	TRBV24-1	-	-	CATVPDKGTEAFF	TGTGCCACCGTTCCCGATAAGGGAACTGAAGCTTTCTTT
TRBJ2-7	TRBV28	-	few	CASSLTYEQYF	TGTGCCAGCAGTTTAACCTACGAGCAGTACTTC